This is a list of T cell receptor beta chains from one sample in a study of OX40 agonist ivuxolimab in advanced cancers. The table came from immunoSEQ multiplex PCR; TCRdb's copy has only in-frame clones and leaves some out. The sample lists approximately 9,300 clones, 89% seen once, with about 13% in the top ten. Sequenced material: CD4+ or CD8+ T cells sorted from blood, taken in a trial of the OX40 agonist ivuxolimab. These receptors were obtained from an adult with an advanced solid tumor such as melanoma, head and neck, liver or kidney cancer. Both conserved end residues are part of each CDR3. The D gene is left open where the match is weak.

j_gene: TRBJ2-7
d_gene: -
len: 15
v_gene: TRBV6-5
CDR3aa: CASRVEVGASYEQYF
CDR3nt: TGTGCCAGCAGGGTTGAGGTGGGCGCGTCCTACGAGCAGTACTTC

j_gene: TRBJ1-4
d_gene: -
len: 15
v_gene: TRBV28
CDR3aa: CASSFSGTTNEKLFF
CDR3nt: TGTGCCAGCAGTTTCTCAGGAACAACTAATGAAAAACTGTTTTTT

j_gene: TRBJ1-6
d_gene: -
len: 14
v_gene: TRBV27
CDR3aa: CASNSGSFSSPLHF
CDR3nt: TGTGCCAGCAACTCCGGGTCCTTCTCTTCACCCCTCCACTTT

j_gene: TRBJ2-7
d_gene: TRBD1
len: 14
v_gene: TRBV11-2
CDR3aa: CASSKGTATYEQYF
CDR3nt: TGTGCCAGCAGCAAAGGGACAGCTACCTACGAGCAGTACTTC

j_gene: TRBJ2-2
d_gene: -
len: 15
v_gene: TRBV6-1
CDR3aa: CASSEMRGIGGELFF
CDR3nt: TGTGCCAGCAGTGAAATGAGGGGTATAGGCGGGGAGCTGTTTTTT

j_gene: TRBJ2-5
d_gene: -
len: 16
v_gene: TRBV4-2
CDR3aa: CASSQEGQRSGETQYF
CDR3nt: TGTGCCAGCAGCCAAGAAGGCCAGCGGAGCGGGGAGACCCAGTACTTC

j_gene: TRBJ2-1
d_gene: TRBD2
len: 17
v_gene: TRBV13
CDR3aa: CASSSRPSGLAGNEQFF
CDR3nt: TGTGCCAGCAGCTCCCGACCCTCTGGACTAGCGGGCAATGAGCAGTTCTTC

j_gene: TRBJ2-6
d_gene: -
len: 15
v_gene: TRBV6-6
CDR3aa: CASSYSGSGANVLTF
CDR3nt: TGTGCCAGCAGTTACTCAGGCTCTGGGGCCAACGTCCTGACTTTC

j_gene: TRBJ2-5
d_gene: -
len: 12
v_gene: TRBV2
CDR3aa: CASSGGGETQYF
CDR3nt: TGTGCCAGCAGTGGTGGGGGAGAGACCCAGTACTTC

j_gene: TRBJ1-5
d_gene: -
len: 15
v_gene: TRBV19
CDR3aa: CASSIDGRWDQPQHF
CDR3nt: TGTGCCAGTAGTATAGACGGTCGTTGGGATCAGCCCCAGCATTTT